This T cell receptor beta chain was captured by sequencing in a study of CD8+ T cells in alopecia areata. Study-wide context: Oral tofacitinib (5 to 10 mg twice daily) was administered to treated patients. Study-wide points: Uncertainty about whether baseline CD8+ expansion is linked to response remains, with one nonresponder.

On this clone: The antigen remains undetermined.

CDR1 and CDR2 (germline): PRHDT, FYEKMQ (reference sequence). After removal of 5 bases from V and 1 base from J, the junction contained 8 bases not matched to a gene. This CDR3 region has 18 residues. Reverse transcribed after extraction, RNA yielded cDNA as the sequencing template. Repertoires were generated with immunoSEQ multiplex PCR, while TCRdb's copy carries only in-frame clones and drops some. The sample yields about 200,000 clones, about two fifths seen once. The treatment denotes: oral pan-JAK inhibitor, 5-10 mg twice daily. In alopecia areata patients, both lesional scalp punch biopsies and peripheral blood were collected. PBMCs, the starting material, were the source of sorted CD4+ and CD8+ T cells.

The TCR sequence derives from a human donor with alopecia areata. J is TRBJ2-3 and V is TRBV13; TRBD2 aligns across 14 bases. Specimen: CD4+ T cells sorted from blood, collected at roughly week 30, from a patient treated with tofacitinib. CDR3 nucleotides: TGTGCCAGCAGCCCTTGGACTAGCGGGGGGACCCGCACAGATACGCAGTATTTT. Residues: CASSPWTSGGTRTDTQYF.